This T cell receptor beta chain derives from a study of T cells in localized non-small cell lung cancer. Notes on the study in general: The study detected a median about 50 of the top 100 tumor clones in adjacent lung. Without multi-region sequencing, intratumor heterogeneity could not be excluded.

V gave up 0 bases and J gave up 2 bases; unmatched junction bases: 16. CDR1 is SGHTA, CDR2 FQGNSA, per germline. The CDR3 totals 20 residues. TCRdb keeps only in-frame clones here, not all; method: immunoSEQ multiplex PCR. Among 130,000 or so clones listed, roughly 90% were seen once. Comments on this clone: No antigen is known for it.

This TCR came from a female donor older than 55 with stage I lung adenocarcinoma. Source: peripheral blood, taken before any cancer treatment. This chain links TRBV7-2 with TRBJ2-5; 9 nucleotides match TRBD2. Written as DNA, the CDR3 is TGTGCCAGCAGCTTAGCGCCTGGCGGACCCGGAGCGGGAGGACAAGAGACCCAGTACTTC. Amino acid sequence: CASSLAPGGPGAGGQETQYF.